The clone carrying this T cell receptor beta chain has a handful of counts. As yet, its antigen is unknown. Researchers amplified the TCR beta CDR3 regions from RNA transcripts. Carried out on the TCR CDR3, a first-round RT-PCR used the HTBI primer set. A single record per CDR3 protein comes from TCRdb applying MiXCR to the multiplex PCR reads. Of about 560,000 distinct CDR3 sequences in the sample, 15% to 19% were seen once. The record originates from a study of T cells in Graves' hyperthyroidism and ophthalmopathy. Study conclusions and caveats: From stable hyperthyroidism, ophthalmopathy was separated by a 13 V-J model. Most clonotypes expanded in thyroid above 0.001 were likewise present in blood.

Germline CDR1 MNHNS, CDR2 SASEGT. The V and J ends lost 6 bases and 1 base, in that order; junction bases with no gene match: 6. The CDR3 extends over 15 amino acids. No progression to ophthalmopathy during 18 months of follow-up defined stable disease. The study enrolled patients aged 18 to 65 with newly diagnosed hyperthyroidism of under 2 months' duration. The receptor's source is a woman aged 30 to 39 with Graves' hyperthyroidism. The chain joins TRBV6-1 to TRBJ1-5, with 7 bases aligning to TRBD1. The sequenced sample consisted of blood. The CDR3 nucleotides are TGTGCCAGCAGACGAGACAGGGCCAGCAATCAGCCCCAGCATTTT. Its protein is CASRRDRASNQPQHF.